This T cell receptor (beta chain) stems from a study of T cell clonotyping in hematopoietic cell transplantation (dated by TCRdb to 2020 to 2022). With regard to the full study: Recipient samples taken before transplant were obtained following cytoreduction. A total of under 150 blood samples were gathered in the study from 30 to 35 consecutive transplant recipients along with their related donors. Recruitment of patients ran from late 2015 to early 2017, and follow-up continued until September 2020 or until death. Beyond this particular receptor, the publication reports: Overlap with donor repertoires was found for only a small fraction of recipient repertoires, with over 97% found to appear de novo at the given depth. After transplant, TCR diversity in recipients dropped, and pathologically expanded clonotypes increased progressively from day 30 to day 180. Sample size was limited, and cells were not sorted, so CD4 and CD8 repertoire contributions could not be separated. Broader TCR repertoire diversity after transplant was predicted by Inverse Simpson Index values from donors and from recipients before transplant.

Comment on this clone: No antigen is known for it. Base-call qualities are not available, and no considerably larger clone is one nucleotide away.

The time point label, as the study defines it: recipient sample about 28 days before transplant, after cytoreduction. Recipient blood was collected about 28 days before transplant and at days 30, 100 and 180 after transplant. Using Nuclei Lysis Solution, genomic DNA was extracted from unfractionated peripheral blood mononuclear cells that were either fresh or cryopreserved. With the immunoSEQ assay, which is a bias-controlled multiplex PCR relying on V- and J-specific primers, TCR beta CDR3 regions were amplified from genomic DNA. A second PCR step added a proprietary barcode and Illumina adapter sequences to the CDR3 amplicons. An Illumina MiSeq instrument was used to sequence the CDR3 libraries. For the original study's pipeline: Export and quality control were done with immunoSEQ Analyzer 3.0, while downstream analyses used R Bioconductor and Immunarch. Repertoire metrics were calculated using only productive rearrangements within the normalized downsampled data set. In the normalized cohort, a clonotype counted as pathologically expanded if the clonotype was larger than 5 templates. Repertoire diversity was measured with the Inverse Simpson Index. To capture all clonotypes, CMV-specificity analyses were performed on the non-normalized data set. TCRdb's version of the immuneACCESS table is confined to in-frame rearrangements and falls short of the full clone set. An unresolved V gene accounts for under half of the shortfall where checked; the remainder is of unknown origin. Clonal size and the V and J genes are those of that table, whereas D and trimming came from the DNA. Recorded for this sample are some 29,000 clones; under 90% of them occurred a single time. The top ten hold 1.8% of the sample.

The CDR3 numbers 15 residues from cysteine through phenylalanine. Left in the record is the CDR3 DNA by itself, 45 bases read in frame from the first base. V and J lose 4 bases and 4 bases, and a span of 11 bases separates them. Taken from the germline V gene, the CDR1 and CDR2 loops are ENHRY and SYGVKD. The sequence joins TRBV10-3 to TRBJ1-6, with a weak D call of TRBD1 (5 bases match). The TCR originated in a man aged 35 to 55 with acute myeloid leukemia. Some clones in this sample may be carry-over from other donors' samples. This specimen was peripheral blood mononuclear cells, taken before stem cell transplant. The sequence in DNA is TGTGCCATCAGTGGGGGGGAATTTTATAATTCACCCCTCCACTTT. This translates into CAISGGEFYNSPLHF.